This T cell receptor (beta chain) was retrieved from a study of cytomegalovirus exposure and HLA in healthy donors (dated 2017 in TCRdb). With regard to the full study: A later analysis indicated that the 130 or so validation repertoires were generated on the platform also employed for the approximately 700 repertoires of the first cohort. The aim of the study was to test whether cataloging public T cell receptors could identify signatures of past pathogen exposure. To predict cytomegalovirus infection status, the study brought together high-throughput TCR immunosequencing, statistical association of individual TCRs with disease status, and machine learning. Along with the roughly 670-subject first cohort, a separate validation cohort of approximately 110 different subjects was used. Overall study outcomes, separate from this receptor: A later analysis found that TCRs clustered in the first cohort also tended to co-occur in the 120 validation repertoires, with approximately 93% of cluster scores above 0. The authors suggested that the approach could potentially be extended to other disease states and immunological phenotypes. The classifier was reported to diagnose cytomegalovirus status with high specificity and sensitivity in both the original and validation cohorts. Most TCR sequences were observed very rarely across donors, whereas some public TCRs were present in many individuals. In the study, some 160 TCR beta chains were listed as associated with cytomegalovirus. In vitro tests confirmed that three of the cytomegalovirus-associated TCR beta chains recognize cytomegalovirus antigens. All 110 or so repertoires were used to score co-occurrence in the validation cohort in a later analysis, because that analysis had no HLA typing for the cohort.

Including the terminal cysteine and phenylalanine, the CDR3 comprises 13 residues. Kept here is only the CDR3 DNA, which spans 39 bases and is read in frame from base 1. Between the V and J ends, shortened by 4 bases and 6 bases respectively, the junction contains 11 bases. CDR1 SGHTA and CDR2 FQGNSA are derived from the germline V gene. Library preparation was by the immunoSEQ multiplex PCR assay. From the authors' description of their analysis: A statistical classification framework was developed to diagnose cytomegalovirus status using the catalog of TCR beta chain sequences. The table was pulled from immuneACCESS by TCRdb, which kept in-frame rearrangements only. Such tables lose some clones; where checked, under half of the loss comes from unresolved V genes, and the rest has no known cause. V and J calls and clone size are as listed in that table; D and trimming were resolved from the DNA. This sample has about 98,000 clones in its table, and around 90% of those were observed once. In total, the top ten clones hold more than 3% of the sample.

As concerns this clone: It lacks a known antigen. No much larger clonotype is one base removed from it; base qualities were not supplied.

Separate from the approximately 670-subject first cohort, the validation cohort of roughly 120 subjects was the group to which the donors belonged. The clonotype comes from a woman aged 25 to 39 in good health and CMV-seronegative. The sequencing sample was made of PBMCs. The chain employs TRBV7-2 and TRBJ2-3, and perhaps TRBD2 as D gene, on 5 matching bases. At the DNA level, the sequence is TGTGCCAGCAGCTCGGGATCGGCGGATACGCAGTATTTT. Its protein reads: CASSSGSADTQYF.